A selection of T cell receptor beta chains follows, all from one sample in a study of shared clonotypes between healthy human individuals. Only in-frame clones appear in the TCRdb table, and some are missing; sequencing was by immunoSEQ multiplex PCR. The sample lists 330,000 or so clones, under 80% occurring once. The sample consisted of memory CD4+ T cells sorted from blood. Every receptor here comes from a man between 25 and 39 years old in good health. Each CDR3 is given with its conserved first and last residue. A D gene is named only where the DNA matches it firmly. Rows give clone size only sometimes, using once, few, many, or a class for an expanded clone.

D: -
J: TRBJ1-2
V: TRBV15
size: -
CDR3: CATSREMGYGYTF
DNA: TGTGCCACCAGCAGAGAGATGGGCTATGGCTACACCTTC

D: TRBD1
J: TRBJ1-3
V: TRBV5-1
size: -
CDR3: CASSSNPRTGELSGNTIYF
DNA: TGCGCCAGCAGCTCCAATCCCCGGACAGGGGAATTATCTGGAAACACCATATATTTT

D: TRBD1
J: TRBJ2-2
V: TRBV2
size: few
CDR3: CASRETGQAGELFF
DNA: TGTGCCAGTAGGGAGACAGGGCAAGCCGGGGAGCTGTTTTTT

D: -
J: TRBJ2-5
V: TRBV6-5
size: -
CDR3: CASRRQGGGKTQYF
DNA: TGTGCCAGCAGGCGACAGGGAGGCGGGAAGACCCAGTACTTC

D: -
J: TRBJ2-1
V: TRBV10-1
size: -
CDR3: CASSAGLSSSYNEQFF
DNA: TGCGCCAGCAGTGCCGGACTGTCTAGCTCCTACAATGAGCAGTTCTTC

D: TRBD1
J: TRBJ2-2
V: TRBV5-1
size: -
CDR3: CASSQDRGDTGELFF
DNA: TGCGCCAGCAGCCAGGACAGGGGCGACACCGGGGAGCTGTTTTTT

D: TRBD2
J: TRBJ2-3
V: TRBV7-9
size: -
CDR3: CASSPSDGRGDTQYF
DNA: TGTGCCAGCAGCCCATCGGACGGGAGGGGCGATACGCAGTATTTT

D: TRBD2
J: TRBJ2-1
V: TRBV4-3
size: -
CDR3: CASSQEGYSTSGSDNEQFF
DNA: TGCGCCAGCAGCCAAGAAGGTTACTCTACTAGCGGAAGCGACAATGAGCAGTTCTTC

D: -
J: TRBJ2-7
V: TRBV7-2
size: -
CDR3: CASSLLRYEQYF
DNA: TGTGCCAGCAGCTTGTTGCGCTACGAGCAGTACTTC

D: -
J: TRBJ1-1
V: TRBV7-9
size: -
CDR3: CASSLVIGGTEAFF
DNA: TGTGCCAGCAGCTTAGTCATAGGGGGCACTGAAGCTTTCTTT

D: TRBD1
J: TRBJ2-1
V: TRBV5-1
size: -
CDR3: CASSLVSGGAGNEQFF
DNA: TGCGCCAGCAGCTTGGTATCAGGGGGCGCGGGCAATGAGCAGTTCTTC

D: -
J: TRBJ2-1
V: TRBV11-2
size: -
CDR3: CASSLGPAGNEQFF
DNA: TGTGCCAGCAGCTTAGGGCCGGCCGGCAATGAGCAGTTCTTC

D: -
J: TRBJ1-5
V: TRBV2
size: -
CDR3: CASSSDGGSNQPQHF
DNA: TGTGCCAGCAGTTCAGACGGTGGTAGCAATCAGCCCCAGCATTTT

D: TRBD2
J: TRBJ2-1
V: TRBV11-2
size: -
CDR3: CASSKLAGVHEQFF
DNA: TGTGCCAGCAGCAAACTAGCGGGAGTTCATGAGCAGTTCTTC

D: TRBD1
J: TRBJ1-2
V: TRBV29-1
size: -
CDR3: CSVERDRGLLTYGYTF
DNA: TGCAGCGTTGAAAGGGACAGGGGGCTACTAACCTATGGCTACACCTTC

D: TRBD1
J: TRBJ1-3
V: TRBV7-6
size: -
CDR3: CASSLAGQGPGNTIYF
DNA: TGTGCCAGCAGCTTAGCGGGACAGGGGCCGGGAAACACCATATATTTT

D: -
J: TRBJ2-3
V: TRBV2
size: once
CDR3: CASSESPSRGTDTQYF
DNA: TGTGCCAGCAGTGAATCCCCTTCCCGCGGCACAGATACGCAGTATTTT

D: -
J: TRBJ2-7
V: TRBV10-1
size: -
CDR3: CARWDIYGGSGYEQYF
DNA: TGCGCCAGATGGGACATTTATGGCGGGAGTGGCTACGAGCAGTACTTC

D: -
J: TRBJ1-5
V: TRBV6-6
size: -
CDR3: CASSPRGNQPQHF
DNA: TGTGCCAGCAGTCCGAGGGGCAATCAGCCCCAGCATTTT

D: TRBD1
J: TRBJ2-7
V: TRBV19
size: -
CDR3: CASSISQGAGHEQYF
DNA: TGTGCCAGTAGTATTTCCCAGGGGGCGGGTCACGAGCAGTACTTC

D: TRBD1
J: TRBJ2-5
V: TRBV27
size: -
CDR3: CASSLSGQYGTQYF
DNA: TGTGCCAGCAGTCTATCGGGACAGTATGGGACCCAGTACTTC

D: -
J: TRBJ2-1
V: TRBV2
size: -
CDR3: CASSPYNEQFF
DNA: TGTGCCAGCAGCCCTTACAATGAGCAGTTCTTC

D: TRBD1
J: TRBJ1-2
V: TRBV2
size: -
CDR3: CASSTTGQGYGYTF
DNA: TGTGCCAGCAGTACCACGGGACAGGGCTATGGCTACACCTTC

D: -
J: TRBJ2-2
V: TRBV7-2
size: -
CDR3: CASSLRLGSGTGELFF
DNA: TGTGCCAGCAGCTTAAGATTGGGAAGTGGGACCGGGGAGCTGTTTTTT

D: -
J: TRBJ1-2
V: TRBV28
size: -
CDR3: CASRGTGRRWDGYTF
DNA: TGTGCCAGCAGGGGGACCGGGCGTCGGTGGGATGGCTACACCTTC

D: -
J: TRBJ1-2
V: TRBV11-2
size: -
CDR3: CASSPRWQGHGYTF
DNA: TGTGCCAGCAGCCCCCGTTGGCAGGGTCATGGCTACACCTTC

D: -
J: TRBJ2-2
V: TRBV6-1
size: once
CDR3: CASTRLIAGELFF
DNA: TGTGCCAGCACACGCCTAATAGCCGGGGAGCTGTTTTTT

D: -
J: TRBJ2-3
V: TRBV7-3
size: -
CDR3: CASSLDDWEQYF
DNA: TGTGCCAGCAGCTTAGATGACTGGGAGCAGTATTTT

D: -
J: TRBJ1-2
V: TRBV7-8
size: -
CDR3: CASSPTRLYGYTF
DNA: TGTGCCAGCAGCCCCACGCGGTTATATGGCTACACCTTC

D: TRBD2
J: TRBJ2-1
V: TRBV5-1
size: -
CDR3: CASSPQHSGRLVEQFF
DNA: TGCGCCAGCAGCCCACAGCATAGCGGGAGACTGGTTGAGCAGTTCTTC

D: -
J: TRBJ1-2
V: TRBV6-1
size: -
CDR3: CASSGTIDGYTF
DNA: TGTGCCAGCAGTGGTACTATAGATGGCTACACCTTC

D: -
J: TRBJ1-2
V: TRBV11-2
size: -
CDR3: CAERQVADYGYTF
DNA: TGTGCCGAGAGACAGGTCGCGGACTATGGCTACACCTTC

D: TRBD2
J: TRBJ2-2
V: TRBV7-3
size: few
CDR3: CASSSSSGNTGELFF
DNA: TGTGCCAGCAGCTCCTCTAGCGGGAACACCGGGGAGCTGTTTTTT

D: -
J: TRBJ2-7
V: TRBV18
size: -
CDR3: CASSQTHGSGVREQYF
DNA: TGTGCCAGCTCGCAGACCCACGGCTCCGGAGTTCGCGAGCAGTACTTC

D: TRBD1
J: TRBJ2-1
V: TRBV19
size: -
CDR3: CASPPPGQGWNEQFF
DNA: TGTGCCAGTCCCCCCCCGGGACAGGGTTGGAATGAGCAGTTCTTC

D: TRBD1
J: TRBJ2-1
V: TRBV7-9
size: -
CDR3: CASSSGGPQFF
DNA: TGTGCCAGCAGCTCAGGGGGTCCGCAGTTCTTC

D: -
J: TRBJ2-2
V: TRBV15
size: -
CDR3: CATSRGGVNGELFF
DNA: TGTGCCACCAGCAGAGGAGGGGTGAACGGGGAGCTGTTTTTT

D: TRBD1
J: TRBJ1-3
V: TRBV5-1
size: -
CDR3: CASSLGTGSSGNTIYF
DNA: TGCGCCAGCAGCTTAGGGACAGGTAGCTCTGGAAACACCATATATTTT

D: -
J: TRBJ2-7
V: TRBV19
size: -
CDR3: CASAESFVGFEQYF
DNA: TGTGCCAGTGCAGAGTCCTTCGTAGGCTTCGAGCAGTACTTC

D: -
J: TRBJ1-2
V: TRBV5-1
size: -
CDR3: CASSIRDSYGYTF
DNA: TGCGCCAGCAGCATCCGGGACTCCTATGGCTACACCTTC

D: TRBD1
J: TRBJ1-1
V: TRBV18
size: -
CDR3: CASSRTGQGYTEAFF
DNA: TGTGCCAGCTCACGTACTGGACAGGGGTACACTGAAGCTTTCTTT

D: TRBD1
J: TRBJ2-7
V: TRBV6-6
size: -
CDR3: CASSRTGTGASGQYF
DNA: TGTGCCAGCAGCCGTACCGGGACAGGGGCGAGCGGGCAGTACTTC

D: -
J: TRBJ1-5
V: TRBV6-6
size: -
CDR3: CASQAWDGLGRPQHF
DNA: TGTGCCAGCCAAGCCTGGGACGGCCTTGGGAGGCCCCAGCATTTT

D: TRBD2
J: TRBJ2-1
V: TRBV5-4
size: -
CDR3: CASSLGTSGTYNEQFF
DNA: TGTGCCAGCAGCTTGGGGACTAGCGGGACCTACAATGAGCAGTTCTTC

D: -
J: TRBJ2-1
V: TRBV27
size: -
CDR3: CASSLQVMHEQFF
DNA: TGTGCCAGCAGTCTCCAGGTGATGCATGAGCAGTTCTTC

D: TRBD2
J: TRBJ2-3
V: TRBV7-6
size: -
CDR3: CASSLALAGDTQYF
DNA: TGTGCCAGCAGCTTAGCACTAGCGGGAGATACGCAGTATTTT

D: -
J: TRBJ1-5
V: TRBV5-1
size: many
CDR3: CASSLTPILTGQPQHF
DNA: TGCGCCAGCAGCTTAACCCCGATTTTGACGGGACAGCCCCAGCATTTT

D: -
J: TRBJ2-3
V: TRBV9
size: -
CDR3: CASSVASTRADTQYF
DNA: TGTGCCAGCAGCGTAGCCTCCACGAGGGCAGATACGCAGTATTTT

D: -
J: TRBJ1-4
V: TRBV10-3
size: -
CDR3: CAISESREKLFF
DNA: TGTGCCATCAGTGAGTCTCGGGAAAAACTGTTTTTT

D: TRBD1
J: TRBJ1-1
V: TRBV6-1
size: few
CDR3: CASTRDRERTEAFF
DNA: TGTGCCAGCACCCGGGACAGGGAACGCACTGAAGCTTTCTTT

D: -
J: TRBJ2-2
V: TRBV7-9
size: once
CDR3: CASSLNSFDGELFF
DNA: TGTGCCAGCAGCCTAAACAGCTTTGATGGGGAGCTGTTTTTT

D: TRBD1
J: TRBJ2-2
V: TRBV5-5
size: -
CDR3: CASRPTLGQGNTGELFF
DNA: TGTGCCAGCAGACCTACCTTGGGACAGGGGAACACCGGGGAGCTGTTTTTT

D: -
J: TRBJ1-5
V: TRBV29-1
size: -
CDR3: CSVGDRDQPQHF
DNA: TGCAGCGTTGGTGACCGCGATCAGCCCCAGCATTTT

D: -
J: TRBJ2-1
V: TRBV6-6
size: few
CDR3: CASSYEGLNEQFF
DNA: TGTGCCAGCAGTTACGAAGGTCTCAATGAGCAGTTCTTC

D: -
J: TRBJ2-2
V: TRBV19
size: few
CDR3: CASSIGRGTGELFF
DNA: TGTGCCAGTAGTATCGGCAGGGGCACCGGGGAGCTGTTTTTT